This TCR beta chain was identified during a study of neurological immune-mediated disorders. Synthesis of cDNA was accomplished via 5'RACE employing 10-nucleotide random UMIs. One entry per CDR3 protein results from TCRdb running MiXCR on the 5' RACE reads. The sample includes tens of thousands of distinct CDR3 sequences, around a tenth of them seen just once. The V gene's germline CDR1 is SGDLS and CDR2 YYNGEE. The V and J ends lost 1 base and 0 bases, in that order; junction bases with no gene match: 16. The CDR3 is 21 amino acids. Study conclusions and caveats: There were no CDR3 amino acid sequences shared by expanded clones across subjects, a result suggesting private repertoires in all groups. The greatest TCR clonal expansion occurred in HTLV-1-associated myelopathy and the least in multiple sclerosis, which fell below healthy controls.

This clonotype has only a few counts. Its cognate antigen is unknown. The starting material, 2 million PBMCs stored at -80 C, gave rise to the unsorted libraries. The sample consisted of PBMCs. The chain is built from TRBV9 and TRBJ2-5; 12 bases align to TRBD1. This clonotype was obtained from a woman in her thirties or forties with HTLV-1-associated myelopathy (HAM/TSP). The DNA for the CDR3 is TGTGCCAGCAGCGTAAAGCCCCGGGGACAGGGGGCTCCCACGTACCAAGAGACCCAGTACTTC. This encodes CASSVKPRGQGAPTYQETQYF. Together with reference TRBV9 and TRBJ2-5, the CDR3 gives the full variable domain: DSGVTQTPKHLITATGQRVTLRCSPRSGDLSVYWYQQSLDQGLQFLIQYYNGEERAKGNILERFSAQQFPDLHSELNLSSLELGDSALYFCASSVKPRGQGAPTYQETQYFGPGTRLLVL.